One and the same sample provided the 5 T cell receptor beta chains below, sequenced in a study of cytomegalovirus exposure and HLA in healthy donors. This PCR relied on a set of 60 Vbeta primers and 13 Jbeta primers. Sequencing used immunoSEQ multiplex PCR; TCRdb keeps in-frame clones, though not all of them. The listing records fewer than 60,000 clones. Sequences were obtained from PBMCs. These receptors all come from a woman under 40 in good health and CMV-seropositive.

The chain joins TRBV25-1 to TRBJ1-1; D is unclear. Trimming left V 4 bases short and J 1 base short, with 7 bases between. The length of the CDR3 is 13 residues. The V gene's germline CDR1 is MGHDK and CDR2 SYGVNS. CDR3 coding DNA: TGTGCCAGCAGTGCTACGGGGAACACTGAAGCTTTCTTT. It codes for CASSATGNTEAFF. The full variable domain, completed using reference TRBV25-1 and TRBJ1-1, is EADIYQTPRYLVIGTGKKITLECSQTMGHDKMYWYQQDPGMELHLIHYSYGVNSTEKGDLSSESTVSRIRTEHFPLTLESARPSHTSQYLCASSATGNTEAFFGQGTRLTVV.

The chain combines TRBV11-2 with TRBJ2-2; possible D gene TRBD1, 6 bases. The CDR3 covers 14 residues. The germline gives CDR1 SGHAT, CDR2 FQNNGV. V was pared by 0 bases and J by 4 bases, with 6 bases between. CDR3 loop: CASSLEGATGELFF. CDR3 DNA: TGTGCCAGCAGCTTAGAGGGGGCCACCGGGGAGCTGTTTTTT. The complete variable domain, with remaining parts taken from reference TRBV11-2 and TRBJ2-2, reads EAGVAQSPRYKIIEKRQSVAFWCNPISGHATLYWYQQILGQGPKLLIQFQNNGVVDDSQLPKDRFSAERLKGVDSTLKIQPAKLEDSAVYLCASSLEGATGELFFGEGSRLTVL.

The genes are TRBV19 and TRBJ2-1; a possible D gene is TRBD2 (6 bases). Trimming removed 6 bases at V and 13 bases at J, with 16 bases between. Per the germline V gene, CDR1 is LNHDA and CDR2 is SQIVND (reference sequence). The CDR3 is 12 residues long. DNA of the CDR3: TGTGCCAGTAGACCCGGGGGAAGTCGACAGTTCTTC. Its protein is CASRPGGSRQFF.

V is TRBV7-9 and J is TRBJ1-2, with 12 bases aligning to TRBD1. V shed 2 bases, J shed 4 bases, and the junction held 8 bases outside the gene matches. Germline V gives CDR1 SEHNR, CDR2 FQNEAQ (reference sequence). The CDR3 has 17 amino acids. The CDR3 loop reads CASSLRDRGRWGYGYTF. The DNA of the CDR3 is TGTGCCAGCAGCTTAAGGGACAGGGGGCGTTGGGGCTATGGCTACACCTTC.

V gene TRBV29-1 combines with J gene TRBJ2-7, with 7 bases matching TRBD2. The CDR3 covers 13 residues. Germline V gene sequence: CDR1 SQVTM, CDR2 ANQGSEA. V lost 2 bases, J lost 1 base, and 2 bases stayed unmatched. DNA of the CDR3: TGCAGCGTTGAAAGCGGGATTTCCTACGAGCAGTACTTC. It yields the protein CSVESGISYEQYF.